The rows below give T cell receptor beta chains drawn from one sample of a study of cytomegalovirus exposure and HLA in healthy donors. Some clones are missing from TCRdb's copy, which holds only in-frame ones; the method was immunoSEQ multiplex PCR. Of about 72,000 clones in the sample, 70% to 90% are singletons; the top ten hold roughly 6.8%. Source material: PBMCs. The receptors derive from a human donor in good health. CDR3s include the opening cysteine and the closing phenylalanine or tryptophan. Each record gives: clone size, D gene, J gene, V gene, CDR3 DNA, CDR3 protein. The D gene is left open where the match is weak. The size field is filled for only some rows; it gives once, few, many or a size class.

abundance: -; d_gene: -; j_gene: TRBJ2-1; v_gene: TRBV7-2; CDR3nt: TGTGCCAGCAGCTTAGGCCTGGTAATAGGGACAAGATACAATGAGCAGTTCTTC; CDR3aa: CASSLGLVIGTRYNEQFF
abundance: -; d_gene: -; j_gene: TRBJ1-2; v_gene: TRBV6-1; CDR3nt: TGTGCCAGCAGTGAACTTTCCTCTTTTAACTATGGCTACACCTTC; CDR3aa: CASSELSSFNYGYTF
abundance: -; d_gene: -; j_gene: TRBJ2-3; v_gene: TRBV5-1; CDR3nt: TGCGCCAGCAGCTTGGAGGGACTCGCAGATACGCAGTATTTT; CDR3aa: CASSLEGLADTQYF
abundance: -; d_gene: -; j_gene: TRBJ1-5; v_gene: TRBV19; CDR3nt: TGTGCCAGTAGTATAGCACAGGGGCCCCAGCATTTT; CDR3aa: CASSIAQGPQHF
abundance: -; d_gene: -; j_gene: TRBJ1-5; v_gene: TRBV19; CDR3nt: TGTGCCAGTAGTATGGGGACACACAATCAGCCCCAGCATTTT; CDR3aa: CASSMGTHNQPQHF
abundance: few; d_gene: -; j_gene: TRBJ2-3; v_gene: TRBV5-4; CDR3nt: TGTGCCAGCAGCCAGGGGGGCGATCGCACAGATACGCAGTATTTT; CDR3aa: CASSQGGDRTDTQYF
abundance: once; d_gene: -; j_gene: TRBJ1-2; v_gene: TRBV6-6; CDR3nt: TGTGCCAGCAGTTTGGACAATTTGGGATATGGCTACACCTTC; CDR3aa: CASSLDNLGYGYTF
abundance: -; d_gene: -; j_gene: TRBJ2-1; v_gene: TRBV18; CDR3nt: TGTGCCAGCTCGCTGGACGCGGGGTGGTCTAGTAGTGAGCAGTTCTTC; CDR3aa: CASSLDAGWSSSEQFF
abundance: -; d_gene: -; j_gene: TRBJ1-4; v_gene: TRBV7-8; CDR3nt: TGTGCCAGCAGCTTAGTGATTTTTGGGGGGGAAGATGAAAAACTGTTTTTT; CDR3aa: CASSLVIFGGEDEKLFF
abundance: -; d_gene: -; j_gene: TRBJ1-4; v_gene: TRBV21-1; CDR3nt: TGTGCCAGTAGCATAGGGAGGAGGAATGAAAAACTGTTTTTT; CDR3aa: CASSIGRRNEKLFF
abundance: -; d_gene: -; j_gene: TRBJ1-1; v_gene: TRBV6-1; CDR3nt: TGTGCCAGCAGTGCTCGCCAGGGTTCAACGACTGAAGCTTTCTTT; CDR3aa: CASSARQGSTTEAFF
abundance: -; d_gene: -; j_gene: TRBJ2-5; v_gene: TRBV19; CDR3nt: TGTGCCAGTAGTATCCCTTTTGAGCAAGAGACCCAGTACTTC; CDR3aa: CASSIPFEQETQYF
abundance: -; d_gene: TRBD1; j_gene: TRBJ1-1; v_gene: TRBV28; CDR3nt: TGTGCCAGCAGTCAGGGGGCGCTCACTGAAGCTTTCTTT; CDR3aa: CASSQGALTEAFF
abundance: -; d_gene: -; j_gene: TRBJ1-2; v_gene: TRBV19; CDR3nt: TGTGCCAGTAGTATCGTGGGAGGGGCAAACTACTATGGCTACCCCTTC; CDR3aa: CASSIVGGANYYGYPF
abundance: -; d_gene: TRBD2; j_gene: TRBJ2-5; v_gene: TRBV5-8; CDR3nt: TGTGCCAGCTATGTAGGGACTAGGGTAAAAGAGACCCAGTACTTC; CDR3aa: CASYVGTRVKETQYF
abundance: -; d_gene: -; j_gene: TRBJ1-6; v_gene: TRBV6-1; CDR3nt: TGTGCCAGCAGTCTCGGGGAGTCCTATAATTCACCCCTCCACTTT; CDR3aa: CASSLGESYNSPLHF
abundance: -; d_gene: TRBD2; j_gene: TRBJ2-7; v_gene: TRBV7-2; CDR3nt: TGTGCCAGCAGCTCGTACACCGGGGGGAGGGGGCAGTACTTC; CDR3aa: CASSSYTGGRGQYF
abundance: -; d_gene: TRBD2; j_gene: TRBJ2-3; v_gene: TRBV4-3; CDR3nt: TGCGCCAGCAGCCAAGAAGCCGGGACTAGCGGGGGGGCAGCAGATACGCAGTATTTT; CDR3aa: CASSQEAGTSGGAADTQYF
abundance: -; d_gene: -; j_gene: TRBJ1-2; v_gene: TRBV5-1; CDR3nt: TGCGCCAGCAGCCCCGGGGGGGCTCGGAACTATGGCTACACCTTC; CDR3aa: CASSPGGARNYGYTF
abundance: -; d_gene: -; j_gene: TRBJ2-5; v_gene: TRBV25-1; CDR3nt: TGTGCCAGCAGTGAAGGAGGGGAGACCCAGTACTTC; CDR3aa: CASSEGGETQYF
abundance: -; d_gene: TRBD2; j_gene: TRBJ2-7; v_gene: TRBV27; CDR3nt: TGTGCCAGCAGCTGGACTAGCGGCTACGAGCAGTACTTC; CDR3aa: CASSWTSGYEQYF
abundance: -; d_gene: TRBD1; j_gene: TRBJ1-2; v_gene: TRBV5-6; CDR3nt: TGTGCCAGCAGCTTCCCGGACAGGCGTGGCTACACCTTC; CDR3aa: CASSFPDRRGYTF
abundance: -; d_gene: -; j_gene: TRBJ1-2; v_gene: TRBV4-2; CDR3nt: TGTGCCAGCAGCCAAGTTAGGCTGGCGGCAACCCCTAACTATGGCTACACCTTC; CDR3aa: CASSQVRLAATPNYGYTF
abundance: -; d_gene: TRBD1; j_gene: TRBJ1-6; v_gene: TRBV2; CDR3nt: TGTGCCAGCAGTAAAACCAGGGGGACCTCAAATTCACCCCTCCACTTT; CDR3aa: CASSKTRGTSNSPLHF
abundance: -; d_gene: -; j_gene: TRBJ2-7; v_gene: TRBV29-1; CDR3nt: TGCAGCGTTGAAATCGGGGGCTACGAGCAGTACTTC; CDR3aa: CSVEIGGYEQYF
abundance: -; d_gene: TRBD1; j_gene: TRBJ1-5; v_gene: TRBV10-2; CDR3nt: TGCGCCAGCGCCCAGGGGGCGTTCAATCAGCCCCAGCATTTT; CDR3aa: CASAQGAFNQPQHF